Listed below are T cell receptor beta chains from one sample, sequenced in a study of blood T cell repertoires in COVID-19. Profiling relied on immunoSEQ multiplex PCR, and the TCRdb table lists in-frame clones only, not all of them. The sample comprises around 90,000 clones, around 94% of which are singletons, and approximately 6% rests with the top ten. The material sequenced was peripheral blood. These receptors were taken from a woman aged 60-75 years with active COVID-19. Both conserved end residues are part of each CDR3. A D gene is named only where the DNA matches it firmly. The size field is filled for only some rows; it gives once, few, many or a size class.

TRBJ2-4 TRBV3-1/TRBV3-2 - - 15 TGTGCCAGCAGCCAAGTGGGGGCGGCCAAAAACATTCAGTACTTC CASSQVGAAKNIQYF
TRBJ1-1 TRBV7-9 - - 14 TGTGCCAGCAGCCCTTCGGTCCTTCACACTGAAGCTTTCTTT CASSPSVLHTEAFF
TRBJ2-1 TRBV5-1 TRBD2 - 22 TGCGCCAGCAGCTTCCCCGGGGCCGGGACTAGCGGGACACGAACCACCTACAATGAGCAGTTCTTC CASSFPGAGTSGTRTTYNEQFF
TRBJ2-3 TRBV7-2 - once 14 TGTGCCAGCAGCTCACAGGGTTTGGCAGATACGCAGTATTTT CASSSQGLADTQYF
TRBJ2-3 TRBV6-4 - - 13 TGTGCCAGCAGTGACTCCTATCATGATACGCAGTATTTT CASSDSYHDTQYF
TRBJ1-2 TRBV5-6 - - 14 TGTGCCAGCAACCTTGACGACAGGATCTATGGCTACACCTTC CASNLDDRIYGYTF
TRBJ1-4 TRBV6-1 TRBD1 - 15 TGTGCCAGCAGTGAAGGGGGGGCAGGGGGCGGAAAACTGTTTTTT CASSEGGAGGGKLFF
TRBJ1-3 TRBV7-9 - - 14 TGTGCCAGCAGCTTAGGGGAGGGATTAAACACCATATATTTT CASSLGEGLNTIYF
TRBJ2-3 TRBV5-1 TRBD1 - 17 TGCGCCAGCAGCTTGGCCGGCAGGACAGGGGCCACAGATACGCAGTATTTT CASSLAGRTGATDTQYF
TRBJ2-4 TRBV5-4 TRBD2 - 14 TGTGCCAGCAGCTTGACTAGCGGGGAAAACATTCAGTACTTC CASSLTSGENIQYF
TRBJ2-3 TRBV3-1/TRBV3-2 - - 13 TGTGCCAGCAGCCCCTCCACCGCGGAGACGCAGTATTTT CASSPSTAETQYF
TRBJ1-2 TRBV30 - - 11 TGTGCCTCCGGGAGAGGGGATGGCTACACCTTC CASGRGDGYTF
TRBJ2-1 TRBV7-9 - - 16 TGTGCCAGCAGCCCCCGACAGGCACCCTATTACAATGAGCAGTTCTTC CASSPRQAPYYNEQFF
TRBJ2-3 TRBV9 TRBD1 - 14 TGTGCCAGCAGCATAGGACAGGGGACAGATACGCAGTATTTT CASSIGQGTDTQYF
TRBJ2-3 TRBV6-1 - - 14 TGTGCCAGCAGTGAAGGGGCCGGCACAGATACGCAGTATTTT CASSEGAGTDTQYF
TRBJ2-2 TRBV19 - - 13 TGTGCCAGTAGCTCGGACAGATCCGGGGAGCTGTTTTTT CASSSDRSGELFF
TRBJ2-7 TRBV2 TRBD2 - 13 TGTGCCAGCAGGGGACTAGCGACGGGCGAGCAGTACTTC CASRGLATGEQYF
TRBJ2-7 TRBV19 TRBD2 few 14 TGTGCCAGTAGTATTGAGCGGGGCGCCTACGAGCAGTACTTC CASSIERGAYEQYF
TRBJ1-1 TRBV6-5 TRBD1 many 11 TGTGCCAGCAAGAAGGGGGCGACCGCTTTCTTT CASKKGATAFF
TRBJ2-2 TRBV6-2/TRBV6-3 TRBD1 - 16 TGTGCCAGCAGCCACTCACAGGGGGCGAACACCGGGGAGCTGTTTTTT CASSHSQGANTGELFF
TRBJ2-7 TRBV7-2 - - 14 TGTGCCAGCAGCCGGGAGGGACAGAGCTACGAGCAGTACTTC CASSREGQSYEQYF
TRBJ1-1 TRBV19 - - 14 TGTGCCAGTATTATGGGGGGGGATTGGACTGAAGCTTTCTTT CASIMGGDWTEAFF
TRBJ2-1 TRBV7-2 - once 14 TGTGCCAGCAGCTTGGGACTGGCATACAATGAGCAGTTCTTC CASSLGLAYNEQFF
TRBJ2-5 TRBV6-5 TRBD2 - 15 TGTGCCAGCTCCCCTGGGCGGGGGGGACAAGAGACCCAGTACTTC CASSPGRGGQETQYF
TRBJ2-1 TRBV3-1/TRBV3-2 - - 15 TGTGCCAGCAGCCAAGTTCCTAGCTCCTACAATGAGCAGTTCTTC CASSQVPSSYNEQFF
TRBJ1-6 TRBV27 - once 19 TGTGCCAGCAGTAATACCGCCCCCACACCGGGACATTTGAATTCACCCCTCCACTTT CASSNTAPTPGHLNSPLHF
TRBJ1-1 TRBV6-5 - - 14 TGTGCCAGCAGTTACTCGGGGAGGGGCACTGAAGCTTTCTTT CASSYSGRGTEAFF
TRBJ2-1 TRBV4-3 - - 15 TGCGCCAGCAGCCAAGGTGTCACAGGCTACAATGAGCAGTTCTTC CASSQGVTGYNEQFF
TRBJ2-1 TRBV6-2/TRBV6-3 TRBD2 - 15 TGTGCCAGCAGTTACCGTAGCGGGGGAGGCAATGAGCAGTTCTTC CASSYRSGGGNEQFF